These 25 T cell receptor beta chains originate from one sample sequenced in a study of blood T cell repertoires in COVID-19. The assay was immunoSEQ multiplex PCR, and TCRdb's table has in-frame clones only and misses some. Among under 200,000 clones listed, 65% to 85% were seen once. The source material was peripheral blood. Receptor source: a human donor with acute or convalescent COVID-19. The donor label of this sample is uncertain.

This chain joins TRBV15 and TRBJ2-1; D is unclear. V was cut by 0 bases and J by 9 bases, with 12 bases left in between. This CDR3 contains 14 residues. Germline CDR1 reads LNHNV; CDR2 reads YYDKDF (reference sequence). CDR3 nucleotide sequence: TGTGCCACCAGCAGAGACGCGATCGTTGGTGAGCAGTTCTTC. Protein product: CATSRDAIVGEQFF.

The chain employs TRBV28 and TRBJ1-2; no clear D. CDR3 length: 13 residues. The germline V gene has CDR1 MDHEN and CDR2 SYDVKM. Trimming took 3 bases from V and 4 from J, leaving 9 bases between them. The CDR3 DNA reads TGTGCCAGCAGTTTCACCGGGAGCTATGGCTACACCTTC. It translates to CASSFTGSYGYTF.

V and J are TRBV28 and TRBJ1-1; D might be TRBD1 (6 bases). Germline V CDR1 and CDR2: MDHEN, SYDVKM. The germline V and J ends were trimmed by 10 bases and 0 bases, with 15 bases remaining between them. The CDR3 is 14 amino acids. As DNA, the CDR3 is TGTGCCACACAACAGGGAGTTTTGAACACTGAAGCTTTCTTT. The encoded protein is CATQQGVLNTEAFF.

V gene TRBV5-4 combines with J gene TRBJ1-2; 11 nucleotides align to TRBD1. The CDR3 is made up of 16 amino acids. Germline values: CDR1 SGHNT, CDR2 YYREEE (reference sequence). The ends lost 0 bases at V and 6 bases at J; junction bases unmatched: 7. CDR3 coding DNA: TGTGCCAGCAGCTTGGGAGGACAGGGGGCAAAGAATGGCTACACCTTC. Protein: CASSLGGQGAKNGYTF.

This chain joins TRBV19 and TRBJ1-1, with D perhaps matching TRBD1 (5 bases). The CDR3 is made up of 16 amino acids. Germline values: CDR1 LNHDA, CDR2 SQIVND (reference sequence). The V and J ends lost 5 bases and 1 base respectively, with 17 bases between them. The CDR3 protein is CASSVPLGRGNTEAFF. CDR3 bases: TGTGCCAGTAGTGTCCCCCTGGGTAGGGGGAACACTGAAGCTTTCTTT.

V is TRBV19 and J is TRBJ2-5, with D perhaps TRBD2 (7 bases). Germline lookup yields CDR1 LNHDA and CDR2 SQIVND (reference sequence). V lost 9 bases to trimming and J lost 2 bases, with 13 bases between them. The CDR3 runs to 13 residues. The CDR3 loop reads CASGGGGQETQYF. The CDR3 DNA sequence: TGTGCCAGCGGGGGAGGGGGACAAGAGACCCAGTACTTC.

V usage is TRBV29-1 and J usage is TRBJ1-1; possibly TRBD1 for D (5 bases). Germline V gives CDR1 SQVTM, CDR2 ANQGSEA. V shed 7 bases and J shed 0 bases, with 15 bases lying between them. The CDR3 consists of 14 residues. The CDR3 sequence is CSAPLVGVNTEAFF. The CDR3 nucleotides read TGCAGCGCCCCCCTGGTAGGGGTGAACACTGAAGCTTTCTTT.

DNA for the CDR3: TGTGCCACCTTAAGCGGATTAGGTGAAAAACTGTTTTTT. Translation gives CATLSGLGEKLFF. V gene TRBV10-3 combines with J gene TRBJ1-4; D unresolved. This CDR3 comprises 13 residues. Trimming stripped 10 bases from V and 7 bases from J, with 16 bases between. Germline values: CDR1 ENHRY, CDR2 SYGVKD.

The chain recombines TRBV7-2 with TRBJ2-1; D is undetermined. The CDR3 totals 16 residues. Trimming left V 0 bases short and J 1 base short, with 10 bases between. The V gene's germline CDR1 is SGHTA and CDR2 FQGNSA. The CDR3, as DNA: TGTGCCAGCAGCTTAGCACAATTCAGTTCCTACAATGAGCAGTTCTTC. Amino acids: CASSLAQFSSYNEQFF.

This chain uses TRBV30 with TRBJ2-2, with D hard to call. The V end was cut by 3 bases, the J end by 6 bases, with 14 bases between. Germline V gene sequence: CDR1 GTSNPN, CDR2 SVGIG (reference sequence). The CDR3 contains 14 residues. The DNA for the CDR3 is TGTGCCTGGAGGACACTCAATGCCGCCGGGGAGCTGTTTTTT. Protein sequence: CAWRTLNAAGELFF.

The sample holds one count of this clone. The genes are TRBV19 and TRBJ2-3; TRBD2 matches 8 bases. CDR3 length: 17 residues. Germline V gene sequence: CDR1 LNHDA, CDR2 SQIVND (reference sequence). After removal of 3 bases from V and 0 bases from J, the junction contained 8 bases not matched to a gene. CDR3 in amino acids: CASSIGTSGLSTDTQYF. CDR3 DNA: TGTGCCAGTAGTATTGGAACTAGCGGTCTAAGCACAGATACGCAGTATTTT.

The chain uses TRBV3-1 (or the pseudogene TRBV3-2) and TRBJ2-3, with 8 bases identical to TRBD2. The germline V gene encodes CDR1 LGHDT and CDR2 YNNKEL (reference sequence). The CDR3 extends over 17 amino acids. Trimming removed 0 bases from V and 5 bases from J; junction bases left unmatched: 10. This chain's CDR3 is CASSQDRGGGSLDTQYF. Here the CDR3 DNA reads TGTGCCAGCAGCCAAGATAGGGGCGGGGGGTCCTTAGATACGCAGTATTTT.

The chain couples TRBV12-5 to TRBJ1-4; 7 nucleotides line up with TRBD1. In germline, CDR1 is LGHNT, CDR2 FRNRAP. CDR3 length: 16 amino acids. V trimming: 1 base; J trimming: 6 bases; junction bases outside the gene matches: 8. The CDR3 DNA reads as TGTGCTAGTGGTTTGGGGTCAGGGGGTATCTATGAAAAACTGTTTTTT. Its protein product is CASGLGSGGIYEKLFF.

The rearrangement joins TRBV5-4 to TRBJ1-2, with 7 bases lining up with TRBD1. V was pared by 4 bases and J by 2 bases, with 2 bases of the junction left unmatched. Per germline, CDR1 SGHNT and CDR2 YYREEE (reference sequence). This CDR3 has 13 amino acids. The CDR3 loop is CASSRDSNYGYTF. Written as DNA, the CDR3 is TGTGCCAGCAGCCGGGACAGCAACTATGGCTACACCTTC.

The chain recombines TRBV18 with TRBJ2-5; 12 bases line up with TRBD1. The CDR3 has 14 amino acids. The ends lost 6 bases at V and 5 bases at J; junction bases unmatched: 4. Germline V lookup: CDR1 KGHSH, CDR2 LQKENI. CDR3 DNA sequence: TGTGCCAGCTCGGGACAGGGGGCTCTGGAGACCCAGTACTTC. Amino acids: CASSGQGALETQYF.

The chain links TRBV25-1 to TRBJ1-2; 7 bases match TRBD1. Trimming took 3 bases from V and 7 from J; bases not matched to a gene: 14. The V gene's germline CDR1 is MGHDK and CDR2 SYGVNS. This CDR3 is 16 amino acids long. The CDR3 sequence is CASSDFGQEVRGGYTF. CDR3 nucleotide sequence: TGTGCCAGCAGTGACTTTGGACAGGAAGTCCGTGGTGGCTACACCTTC.

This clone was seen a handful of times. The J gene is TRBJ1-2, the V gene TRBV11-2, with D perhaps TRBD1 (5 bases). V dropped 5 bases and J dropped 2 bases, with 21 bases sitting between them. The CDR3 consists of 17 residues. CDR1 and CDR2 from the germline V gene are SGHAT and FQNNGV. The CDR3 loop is CASSPATPVGGNYGYTF. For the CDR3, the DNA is TGTGCCAGCAGCCCCGCCACTCCCGTGGGGGGAAACTATGGCTACACCTTC.

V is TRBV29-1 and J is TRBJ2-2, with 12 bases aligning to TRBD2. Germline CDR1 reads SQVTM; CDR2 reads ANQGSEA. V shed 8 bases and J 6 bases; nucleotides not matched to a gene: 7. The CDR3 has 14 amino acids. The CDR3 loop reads CSTGTSGSSGELFF. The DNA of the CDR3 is TGCAGCACAGGGACTAGCGGGTCCTCCGGGGAGCTGTTTTTT.

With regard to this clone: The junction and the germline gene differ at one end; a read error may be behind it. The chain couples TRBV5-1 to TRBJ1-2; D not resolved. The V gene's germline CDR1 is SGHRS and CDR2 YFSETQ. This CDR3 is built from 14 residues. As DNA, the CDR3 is TGCGCCAGCAGTTTGGCAGTTACTAACTATGGCTACACCTTC. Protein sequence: CASSLAVTNYGYTF.

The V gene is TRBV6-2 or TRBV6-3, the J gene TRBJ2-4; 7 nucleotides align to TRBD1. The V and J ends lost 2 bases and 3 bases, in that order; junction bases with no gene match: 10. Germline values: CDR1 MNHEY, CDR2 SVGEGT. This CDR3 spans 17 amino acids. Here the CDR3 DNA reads TGTGCCAGCAGTTACCTACCAACCCGGGACAGCAAAAACATTCAGTACTTC. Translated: CASSYLPTRDSKNIQYF.

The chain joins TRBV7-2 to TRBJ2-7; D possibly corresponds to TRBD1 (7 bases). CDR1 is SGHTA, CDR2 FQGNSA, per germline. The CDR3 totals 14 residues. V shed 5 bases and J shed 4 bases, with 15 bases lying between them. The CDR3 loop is CASSTSRGVYEQYF. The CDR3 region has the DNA TGTGCCAGCAGCACCTCCAGGGGGGTATACGAGCAGTACTTC.

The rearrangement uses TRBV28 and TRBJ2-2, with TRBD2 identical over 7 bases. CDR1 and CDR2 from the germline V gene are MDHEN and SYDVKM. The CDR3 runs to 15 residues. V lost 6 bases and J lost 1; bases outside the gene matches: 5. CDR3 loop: CASRQAGLNTGELFF. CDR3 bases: TGTGCCAGCAGGCAAGCGGGGCTGAACACCGGGGAGCTGTTTTTT.

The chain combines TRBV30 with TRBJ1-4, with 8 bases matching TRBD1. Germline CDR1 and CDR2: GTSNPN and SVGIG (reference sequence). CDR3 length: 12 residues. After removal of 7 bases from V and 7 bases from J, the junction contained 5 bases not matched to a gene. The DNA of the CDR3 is TGTGCCTCGGGACAGGATGCTGAAAAACTGTTTTTT. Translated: CASGQDAEKLFF.

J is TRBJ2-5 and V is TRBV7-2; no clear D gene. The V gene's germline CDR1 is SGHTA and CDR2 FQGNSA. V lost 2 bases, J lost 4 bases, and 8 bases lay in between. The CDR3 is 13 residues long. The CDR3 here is CASSLQQLETQYF. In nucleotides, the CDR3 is TGTGCCAGCAGCTTACAACAGCTAGAGACCCAGTACTTC.

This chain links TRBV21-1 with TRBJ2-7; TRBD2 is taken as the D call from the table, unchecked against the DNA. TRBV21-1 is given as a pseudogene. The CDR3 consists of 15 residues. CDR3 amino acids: CASSNSGSGSYEQYF. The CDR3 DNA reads TGTGCCAGCAGCAATTCCGGGAGCGGGAGCTACGAGCAGTACTTC.